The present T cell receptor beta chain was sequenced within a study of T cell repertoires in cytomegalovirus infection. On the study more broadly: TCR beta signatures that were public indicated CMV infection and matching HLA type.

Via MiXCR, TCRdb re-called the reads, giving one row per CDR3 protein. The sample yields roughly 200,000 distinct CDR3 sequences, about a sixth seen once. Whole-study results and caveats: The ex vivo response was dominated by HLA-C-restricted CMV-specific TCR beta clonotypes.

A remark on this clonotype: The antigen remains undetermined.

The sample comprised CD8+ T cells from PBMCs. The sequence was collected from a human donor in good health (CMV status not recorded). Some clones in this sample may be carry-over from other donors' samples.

The CDR3 coding sequence is TGCAGCGTTTTTCACGACAGTAACATAAAGTACGAGCAGTACTTC. It encodes CSVFHDSNIKYEQYF. This sequence joins TRBV29-1 and TRBJ2-7; D possibly corresponds to TRBD1 (5 bases). This CDR3 has 15 residues. Germline values: CDR1 SQVTM, CDR2 ANQGSEA. Trimming took 5 bases from V and 4 from J, leaving 21 bases between them.